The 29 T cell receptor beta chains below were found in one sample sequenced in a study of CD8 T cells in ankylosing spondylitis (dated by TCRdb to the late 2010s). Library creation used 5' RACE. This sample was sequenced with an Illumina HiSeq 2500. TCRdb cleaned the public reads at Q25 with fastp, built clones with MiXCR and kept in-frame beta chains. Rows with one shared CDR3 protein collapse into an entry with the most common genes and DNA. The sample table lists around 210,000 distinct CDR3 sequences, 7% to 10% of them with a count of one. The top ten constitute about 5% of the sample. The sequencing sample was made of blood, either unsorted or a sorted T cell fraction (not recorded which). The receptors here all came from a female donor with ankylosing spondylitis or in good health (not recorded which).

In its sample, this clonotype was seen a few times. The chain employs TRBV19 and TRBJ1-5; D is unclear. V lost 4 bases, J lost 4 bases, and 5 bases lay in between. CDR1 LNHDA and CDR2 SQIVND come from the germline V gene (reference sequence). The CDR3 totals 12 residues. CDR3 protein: CASSRINQPQHF. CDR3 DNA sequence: TGTGCCAGTAGTAGAATTAATCAGCCCCAGCATTTT.

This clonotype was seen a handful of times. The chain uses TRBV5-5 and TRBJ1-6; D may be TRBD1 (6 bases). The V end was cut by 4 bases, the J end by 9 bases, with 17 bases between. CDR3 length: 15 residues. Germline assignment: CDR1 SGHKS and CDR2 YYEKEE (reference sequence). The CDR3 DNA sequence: TGTGCCAGCAGCCCCGGGGGGCGGTTGATTTCACCCCTCCACTTT. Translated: CASSPGGRLISPLHF.

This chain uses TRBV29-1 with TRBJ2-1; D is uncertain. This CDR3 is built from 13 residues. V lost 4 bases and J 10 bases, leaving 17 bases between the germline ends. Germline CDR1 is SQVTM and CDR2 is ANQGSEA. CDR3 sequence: CSVAVTQSSEQFF. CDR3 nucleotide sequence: TGCAGCGTTGCGGTCACTCAAAGTTCGGAGCAGTTCTTC.

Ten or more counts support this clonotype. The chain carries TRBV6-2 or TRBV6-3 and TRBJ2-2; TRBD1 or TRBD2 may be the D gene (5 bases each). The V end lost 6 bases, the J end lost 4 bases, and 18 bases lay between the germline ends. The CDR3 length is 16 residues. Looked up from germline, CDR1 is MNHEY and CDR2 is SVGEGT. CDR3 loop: CASSAARGRATGELFF. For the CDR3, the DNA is TGTGCCAGCAGCGCCGCGAGGGGCAGGGCCACCGGGGAGCTGTTTTTT.

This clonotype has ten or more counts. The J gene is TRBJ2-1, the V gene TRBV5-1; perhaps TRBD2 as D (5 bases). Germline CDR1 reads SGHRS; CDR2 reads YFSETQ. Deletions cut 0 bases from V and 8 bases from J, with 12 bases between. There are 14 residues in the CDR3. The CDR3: CASSLVRSSDEQFF. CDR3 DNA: TGCGCCAGCAGCTTGGTTCGAAGTAGCGATGAGCAGTTCTTC.

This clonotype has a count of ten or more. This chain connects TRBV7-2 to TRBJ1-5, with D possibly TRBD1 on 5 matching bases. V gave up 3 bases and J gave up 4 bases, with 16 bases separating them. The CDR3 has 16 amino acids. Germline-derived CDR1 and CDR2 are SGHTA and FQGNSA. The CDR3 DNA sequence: TGTGCCAGCAGCTTCACTACACAGGTGGGGAATCAGCCCCAGCATTTT. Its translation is CASSFTTQVGNQPQHF.

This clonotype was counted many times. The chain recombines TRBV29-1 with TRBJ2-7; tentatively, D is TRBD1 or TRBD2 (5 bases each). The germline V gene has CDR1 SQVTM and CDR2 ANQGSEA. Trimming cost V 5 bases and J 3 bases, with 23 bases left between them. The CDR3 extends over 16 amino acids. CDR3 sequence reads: CSVRGRKGLGDYEQYF. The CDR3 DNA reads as TGCAGCGTTCGGGGTCGTAAGGGTTTGGGGGACTACGAGCAGTACTTC.

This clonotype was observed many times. In nucleotides, the CDR3 is TGCAGTGCTAGGGCAGGGCAAGAGCAGTACTTC. Residues: CSARAGQEQYF. This chain links TRBV20-1 with TRBJ2-7; maybe TRBD1 (5 bases). The V gene's germline CDR1 is DFQATT and CDR2 SNEGSKA (reference sequence). The CDR3 has 11 residues. The germline V and J ends were trimmed by 3 bases and 7 bases, with 10 bases remaining between them.

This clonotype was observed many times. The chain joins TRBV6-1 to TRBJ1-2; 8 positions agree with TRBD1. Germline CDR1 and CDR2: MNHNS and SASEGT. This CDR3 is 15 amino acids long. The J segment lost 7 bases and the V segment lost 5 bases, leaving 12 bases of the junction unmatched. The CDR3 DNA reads TGTGCCAGCAGTAGGGACAGGACGGTCGTAAGTGGCTACACCTTC. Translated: CASSRDRTVVSGYTF.

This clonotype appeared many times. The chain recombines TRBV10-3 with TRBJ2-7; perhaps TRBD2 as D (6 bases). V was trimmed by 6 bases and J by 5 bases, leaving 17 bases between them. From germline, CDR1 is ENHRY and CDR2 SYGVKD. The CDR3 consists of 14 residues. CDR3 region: CAISKEGRFDEQYF. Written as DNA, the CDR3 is TGTGCCATCAGCAAGGAAGGGAGGTTCGACGAGCAGTACTTC.

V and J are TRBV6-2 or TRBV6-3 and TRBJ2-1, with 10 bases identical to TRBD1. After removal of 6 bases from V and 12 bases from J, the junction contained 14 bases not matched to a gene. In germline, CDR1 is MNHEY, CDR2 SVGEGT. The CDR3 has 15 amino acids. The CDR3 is CASSLPGQGRAWQFF. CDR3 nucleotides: TGTGCCAGCAGCCTCCCGGGACAGGGGAGGGCCTGGCAGTTCTTC.

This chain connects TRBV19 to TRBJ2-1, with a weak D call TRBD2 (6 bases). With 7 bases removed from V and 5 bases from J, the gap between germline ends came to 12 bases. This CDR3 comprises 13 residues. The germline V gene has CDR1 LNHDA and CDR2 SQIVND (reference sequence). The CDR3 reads CASTIRGNNEQFF. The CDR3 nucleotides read TGTGCCAGTACCATCCGGGGGAACAATGAGCAGTTCTTC.

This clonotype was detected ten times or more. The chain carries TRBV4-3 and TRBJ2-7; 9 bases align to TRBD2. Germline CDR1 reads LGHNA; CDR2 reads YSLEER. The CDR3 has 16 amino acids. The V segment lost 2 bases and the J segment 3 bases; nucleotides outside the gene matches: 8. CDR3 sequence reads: CASSQKAREGFYEQYF. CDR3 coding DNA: TGCGCCAGCAGCCAAAAGGCGCGGGAGGGGTTCTACGAGCAGTACTTC.

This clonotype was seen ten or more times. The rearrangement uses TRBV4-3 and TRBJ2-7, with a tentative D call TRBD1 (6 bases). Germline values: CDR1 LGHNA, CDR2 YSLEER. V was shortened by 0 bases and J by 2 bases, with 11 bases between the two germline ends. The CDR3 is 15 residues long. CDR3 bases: TGCGCCAGCAGCCAAGACAGGGGATGGACCTACGAGCAGTACTTC. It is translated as CASSQDRGWTYEQYF.

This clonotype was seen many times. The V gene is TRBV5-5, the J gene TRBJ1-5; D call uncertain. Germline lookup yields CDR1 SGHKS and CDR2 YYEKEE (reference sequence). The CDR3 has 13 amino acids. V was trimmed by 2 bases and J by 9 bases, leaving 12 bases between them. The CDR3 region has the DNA TGTGCCAGCAGCTTCGGGGTACCCGGGCCCCAGCATTTT. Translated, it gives CASSFGVPGPQHF.

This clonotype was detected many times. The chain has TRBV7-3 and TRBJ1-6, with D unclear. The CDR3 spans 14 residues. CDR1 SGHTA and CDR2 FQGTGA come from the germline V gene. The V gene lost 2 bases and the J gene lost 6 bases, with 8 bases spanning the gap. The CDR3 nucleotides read TGTGCCAGCAGCTTATCTTCAGTTAATTCACCCCTCCACTTT. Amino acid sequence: CASSLSSVNSPLHF. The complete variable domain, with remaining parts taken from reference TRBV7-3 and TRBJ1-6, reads GAGVSQTPSNKVTEKGKYVELRCDPISGHTALYWYRQSLGQGPEFLIYFQGTGAADDSGLPNDRFFAVRPEGSVSTLKIQRTERGDSAVYLCASSLSSVNSPLHFGNGTRLTVT.

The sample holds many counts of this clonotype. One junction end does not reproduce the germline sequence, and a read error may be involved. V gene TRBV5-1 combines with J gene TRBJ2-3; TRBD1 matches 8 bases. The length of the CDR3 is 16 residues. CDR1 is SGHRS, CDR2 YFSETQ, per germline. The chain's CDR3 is CASSSKAGQGSVNEDF. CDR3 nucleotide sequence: TGCGCCAGCAGCTCCAAGGCCGGACAGGGATCGGTTAATGAGGATTTT. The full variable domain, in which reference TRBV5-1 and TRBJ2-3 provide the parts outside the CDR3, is KAGVTQTPRYLIKTRGQQVTLSCSPISGHRSVSWYQQTPGQGLQFLFEYFSETQRNKGNFPGRFSGRQFSNSRSEMNVSTLELGDSALYLCASSSKAGQGSVNEDFGPGTRLTVL.

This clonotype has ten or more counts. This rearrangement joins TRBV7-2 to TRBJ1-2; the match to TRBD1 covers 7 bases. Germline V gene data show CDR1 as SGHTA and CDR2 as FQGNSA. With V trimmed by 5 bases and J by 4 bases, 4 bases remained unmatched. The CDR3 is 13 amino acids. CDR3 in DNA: TGTGCCAGCAGCCTGGGACAGCTCTATGGCTACACCTTC. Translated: CASSLGQLYGYTF.

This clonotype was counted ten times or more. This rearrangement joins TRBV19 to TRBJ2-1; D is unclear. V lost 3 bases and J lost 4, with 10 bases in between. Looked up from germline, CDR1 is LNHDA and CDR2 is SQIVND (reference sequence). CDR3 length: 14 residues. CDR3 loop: CASSIPGRYNEQFF. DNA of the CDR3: TGTGCCAGTAGTATCCCCGGACGGTACAATGAGCAGTTCTTC.

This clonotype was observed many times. CDR3 DNA sequence: TGCAGTGCTAGTATGGCCCCTAACTACGAGCAGTACTTC. It translates to CSASMAPNYEQYF. This chain links TRBV20-1 with TRBJ2-7, with D unresolved. V was cut by 3 bases and J by 3 bases, with 12 bases left in between. The V gene's germline CDR1 is DFQATT and CDR2 SNEGSKA (reference sequence). This CDR3 comprises 13 residues.

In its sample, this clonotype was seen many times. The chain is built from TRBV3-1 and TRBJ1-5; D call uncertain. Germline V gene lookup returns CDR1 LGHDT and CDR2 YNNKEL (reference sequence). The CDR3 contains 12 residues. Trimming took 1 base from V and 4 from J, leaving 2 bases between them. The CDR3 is CASSQANQPQHF. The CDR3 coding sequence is TGTGCCAGCAGCCAAGCAAATCAGCCCCAGCATTTT.

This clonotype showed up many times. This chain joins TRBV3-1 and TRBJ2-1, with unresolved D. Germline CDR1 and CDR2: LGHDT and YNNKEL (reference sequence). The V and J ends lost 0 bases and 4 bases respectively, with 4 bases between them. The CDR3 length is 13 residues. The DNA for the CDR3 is TGTGCCAGCAGCCAAGAGGCTTACAATGAGCAGTTCTTC. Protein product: CASSQEAYNEQFF.

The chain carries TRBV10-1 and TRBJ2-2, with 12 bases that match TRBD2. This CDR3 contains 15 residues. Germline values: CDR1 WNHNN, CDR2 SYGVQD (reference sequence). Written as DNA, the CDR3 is TGCGGACTTCGAGGGACTAGCGGGCCTGGGGGGGAGCTGTTTTTT. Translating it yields CGLRGTSGPGGELFF.

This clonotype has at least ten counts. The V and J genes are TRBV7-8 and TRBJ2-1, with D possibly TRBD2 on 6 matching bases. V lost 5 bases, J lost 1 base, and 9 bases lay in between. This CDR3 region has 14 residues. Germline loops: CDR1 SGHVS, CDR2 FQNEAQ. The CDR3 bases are TGTGCCAGCAGCCGGGAGTATTCCTACAATGAGCAGTTCTTC. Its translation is CASSREYSYNEQFF.

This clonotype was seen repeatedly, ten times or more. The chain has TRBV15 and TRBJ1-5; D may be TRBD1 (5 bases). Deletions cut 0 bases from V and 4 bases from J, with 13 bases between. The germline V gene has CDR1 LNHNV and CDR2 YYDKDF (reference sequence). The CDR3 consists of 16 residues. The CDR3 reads CATSRDISGGNQPQHF. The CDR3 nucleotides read TGTGCCACCAGCAGAGATATCTCCGGGGGAAATCAGCCCCAGCATTTT.

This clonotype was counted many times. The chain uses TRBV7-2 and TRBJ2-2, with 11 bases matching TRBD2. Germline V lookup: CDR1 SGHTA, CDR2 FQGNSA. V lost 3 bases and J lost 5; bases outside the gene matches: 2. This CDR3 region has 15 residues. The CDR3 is CASSLGLAATGELFF. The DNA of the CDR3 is TGTGCCAGCAGCTTGGGACTAGCGGCAACCGGGGAGCTGTTTTTT.

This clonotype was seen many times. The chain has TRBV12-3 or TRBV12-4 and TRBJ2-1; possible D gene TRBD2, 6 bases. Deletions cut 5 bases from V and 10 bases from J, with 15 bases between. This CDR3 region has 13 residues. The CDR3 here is CASSPGGEIEQFF. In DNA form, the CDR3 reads TGTGCCAGCAGTCCCGGAGGGGAAATCGAGCAGTTCTTC.

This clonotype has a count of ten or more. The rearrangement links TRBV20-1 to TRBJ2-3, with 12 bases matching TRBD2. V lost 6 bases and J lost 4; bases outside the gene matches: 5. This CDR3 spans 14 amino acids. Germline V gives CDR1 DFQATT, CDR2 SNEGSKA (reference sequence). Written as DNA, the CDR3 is TGCAGTGCCTCGACTAGCGGGAGTCCAGATACGCAGTATTTT. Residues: CSASTSGSPDTQYF.

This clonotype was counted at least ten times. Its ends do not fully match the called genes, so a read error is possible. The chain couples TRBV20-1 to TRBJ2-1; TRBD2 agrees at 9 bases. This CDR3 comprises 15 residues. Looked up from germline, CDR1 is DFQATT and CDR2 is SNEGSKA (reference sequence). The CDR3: CSARQSGTSYYEQFF. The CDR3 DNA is TGCAGTGCTAGACAATCCGGGACTAGCTACTATGAGCAGTTCTTC.